These 17 T cell receptor beta chains came from one sample sequenced in a study of shared clonotypes between healthy human individuals. Naive-designated CD8 cells lacked CD45RO, were positively enriched for CCR7, and omitted terminally differentiated effector memory CD45RA+ cells. Method: immunoSEQ multiplex PCR; TCRdb's copy keeps in-frame clones and lacks some. The profile shows over 2,000,000 clones, around 93% of them singletons. Sequences were obtained from naive CD8+ T cells from PBMCs. Receptor source: a man aged 18-30 years in good health. Some clones in this sample may be carry-over from other donors' samples.

The J gene is TRBJ2-7, the V gene TRBV5-4; 11 bases are shared with TRBD2. Germline V gene lookup returns CDR1 SGHNT and CDR2 YYREEE (reference sequence). The CDR3 totals 13 residues. V dropped 1 base and J dropped 6; count of bases not matched to a gene: 0. DNA of the CDR3: TGTGCCAGCAGCTTGCTAGCGGGAGGCGAGCAGTACTTC. Protein: CASSLLAGGEQYF.

V usage is TRBV15 and J usage is TRBJ2-3; 8 bases are a match to TRBD1. With V trimmed by 0 bases and J by 4 bases, 6 bases remained unmatched. From germline, CDR1 is LNHNV and CDR2 YYDKDF (reference sequence). The CDR3 is 16 residues long. DNA for the CDR3: TGTGCCACCAGCAGAGAGCTCAGGGGGCGACCAGATACGCAGTATTTT. This translates into CATSRELRGRPDTQYF.

This chain connects TRBV7-7 to TRBJ2-1; D is unclear. The CDR3 has 13 amino acids. CDR1 is SSHAT and CDR2 is FNYEAQ in the germline V gene (reference sequence). Trimming took 2 bases from V and 8 from J, leaving 10 bases between them. CDR3 sequence: CASSLFRSDEQFF. CDR3 coding DNA: TGTGCCAGCAGCTTATTCAGGAGTGATGAGCAGTTCTTC. The variable domain in full, completed from reference TRBV7-7 and TRBJ2-1, reads GAGVSQSPRYKVTKRGQDVTLRCDPISSHATLYWYQQALGQGPEFLTYFNYEAQPDKSGLPSDRFSAERPEGSISTLTIQRTEQRDSAMYRCASSLFRSDEQFFGPGTRLTVL.

The J gene is TRBJ2-3, the V gene TRBV2; TRBD1 matches at 7 bases. Germline V gene data show CDR1 as SNHLY and CDR2 as FYNNEI. The ends lost 6 bases at V and 0 bases at J; junction bases unmatched: 3. The CDR3 sequence is 14 residues long. The CDR3 bases are TGTGCCAGCAGATGGACAGGTAGCACAGATACGCAGTATTTT. Residues: CASRWTGSTDTQYF.

This clone was recorded only once. Other DNA sequences in the sample encode the same CDR3. The chain has TRBV9 and TRBJ2-7, with D uncertain. CDR3 length equals 13 residues. The germline V gene encodes CDR1 SGDLS and CDR2 YYNGEE. The V end was cut by 2 bases, the J end by 0 bases, with 6 bases between. The CDR3 DNA sequence: TGTGCCAGCAGCGTTGGTAGCTCCTACGAGCAGTACTTC. Amino acid sequence: CASSVGSSYEQYF.

As to this clone: In the same sample, other DNA sequences code for this CDR3. This chain's CDR3 is CASSYGTEAFF. In DNA form, the CDR3 reads TGTGCCAGCAGTTACGGTACTGAAGCTTTCTTT. The genes are TRBV27 and TRBJ1-1; no definite D call. The CDR3 covers 11 residues. Trimming stripped 4 bases from V and 5 bases from J, with 5 bases between. Germline loops: CDR1 MNHEY, CDR2 SMNVEV (reference sequence).

The CDR3 sequence is CASSPEKVLQPQHF. In nucleotides, the CDR3 is TGTGCCAGCAGCCCGGAGAAGGTTCTTCAGCCCCAGCATTTT. The chain couples TRBV16 to TRBJ1-5; D not certain. The CDR3 is 14 amino acids. The V gene's germline CDR1 is KGHSY and CDR2 FQNENV. V lost 4 bases and J 6 bases, leaving 13 bases between the germline ends.

The chain has TRBV4-2 and TRBJ1-1, with no clear D. Germline V lookup: CDR1 LGHNA, CDR2 YNFKEQ. The CDR3 loop spans 14 amino acids. Trimming took 0 bases from V and 1 from J, leaving 6 bases between them. CDR3 region: CASSQDDPNTEAFF. DNA of the CDR3: TGTGCCAGCAGCCAAGACGATCCGAACACTGAAGCTTTCTTT.

The J gene is TRBJ2-7, the V gene TRBV6-5; the D call may be TRBD1 or TRBD2 (5 bases each). V lost 6 bases and J 0 bases, leaving 12 bases between the germline ends. The germline V gene has CDR1 MNHEY and CDR2 SVGAGI. This CDR3 is 14 amino acids long. DNA of the CDR3: TGTGCCAGCAGCCATCGGGACGGCTCCTACGAGCAGTACTTC. Translating gives CASSHRDGSYEQYF.

The V and J genes are TRBV27 and TRBJ2-1, with D uncertain. The V and J ends lost 4 bases and 0 bases respectively, with 10 bases between them. The CDR3 extends over 15 amino acids. Germline V gives CDR1 MNHEY, CDR2 SMNVEV (reference sequence). The CDR3 here is CASSYGQTSYNEQFF. The DNA for the CDR3 is TGTGCCAGCAGTTATGGCCAGACCTCCTACAATGAGCAGTTCTTC.

The chain employs TRBV27 and TRBJ2-3, with a tentative D call TRBD1 (6 bases). Trimming removed 2 bases from V and 0 bases from J, with 15 bases in between. Per germline, CDR1 MNHEY and CDR2 SMNVEV (reference sequence). The length of the CDR3 is 17 residues. The CDR3 spells CASSLGGTSFSTDTQYF. Here the CDR3 DNA reads TGTGCCAGCAGTTTAGGTGGGACAAGCTTCAGCACAGATACGCAGTATTTT.

The chain is built from TRBV5-4 and TRBJ2-1; TRBD2 aligns across 9 bases. With V trimmed by 6 bases and J by 4 bases, 11 bases remained unmatched. CDR1 SGHNT and CDR2 YYREEE come from the germline V gene (reference sequence). The CDR3 has 16 amino acids. CDR3 amino acids: CASTAPGLASYNEQFF. The CDR3 DNA reads as TGTGCCAGCACCGCGCCGGGACTAGCTTCTTACAATGAGCAGTTCTTC.

This chain links TRBV7-3 with TRBJ2-7; possible D gene TRBD1, 5 bases. V shed 2 bases and J shed 6 bases, with 11 bases lying between them. The CDR3 spans 13 residues. In germline, CDR1 is SGHTA, CDR2 FQGTGA. The CDR3 region has the DNA TGTGCCAGCAGCTTAGACAGTCGGAGCGAGCAGTACTTC. Amino acids: CASSLDSRSEQYF.

This chain uses TRBV6-6 with TRBJ1-1, with TRBD1 as a possible D gene (5 bases). This CDR3 contains 12 residues. Trimming cost V 5 bases and J 6 bases, with 10 bases left between them. The germline CDR1 and CDR2 sequences are MNHNY and SVGAGI (reference sequence). CDR3: CASSGGAAEAFF. CDR3 DNA: TGTGCCAGCAGTGGCGGGGCAGCTGAAGCTTTCTTT.

The V call is TRBV6-6, the J call TRBJ2-7; no clear D gene. The CDR3 spans 11 residues. Germline-derived CDR1 and CDR2 are MNHNY and SVGAGI (reference sequence). V lost 11 bases, J lost 5 bases, and 13 bases lay in between. The CDR3 DNA sequence: TGTGCCGTCCGGTGGAGTCACGAGCAGTACTTC. The encoded protein is CAVRWSHEQYF.

The chain uses TRBV27 and TRBJ1-1; D is uncertain. The CDR3 loop spans 14 amino acids. Germline CDR1 is MNHEY and CDR2 is SMNVEV (reference sequence). Trimming took 5 bases from V and 1 from J, leaving 11 bases between them. The CDR3 spells CASSPLERNTEAFF. CDR3 nucleotide sequence: TGTGCCAGCAGTCCCCTCGAACGGAACACTGAAGCTTTCTTT.

This clone has a single count. The gene calls are TRBV5-1 and TRBJ1-4, with 10 bases aligning to TRBD1. This CDR3 contains 16 residues. The germline V gene has CDR1 SGHRS and CDR2 YFSETQ. The V and J ends lost 3 bases and 7 bases, in that order; junction bases with no gene match: 9. The CDR3 loop is CASSWTAGTGVEKLFF. The DNA for the CDR3 is TGCGCCAGCAGCTGGACCGCCGGGACAGGGGTTGAAAAACTGTTTTTT. Filled out from reference TRBV5-1 and TRBJ1-4, the complete variable domain reads KAGVTQTPRYLIKTRGQQVTLSCSPISGHRSVSWYQQTPGQGLQFLFEYFSETQRNKGNFPGRFSGRQFSNSRSEMNVSTLELGDSALYLCASSWTAGTGVEKLFFGSGTQLSVL.